This T cell receptor beta chain appears in the sequencing data of a study of siplizumab effects on memory and regulatory T cells. This clone has a single count. V gave up 5 bases and J gave up 0 bases, with 17 bases separating them. The CDR3 is made up of 17 amino acids. Germline lookup yields CDR1 LNHDA and CDR2 SQIVND (reference sequence). Some clones are missing from TCRdb's copy, which holds only in-frame ones; the method was immunoSEQ multiplex PCR. The repertoire holds 80,000 to 130,000 clones, about 95% seen once, with around 0.6% in the top ten. The J gene is TRBJ2-1, the V gene TRBV19, with a possible D match to TRBD2 (6 bases). The TCR originated in a human donor in good health. Specimen: Tregs sorted from blood. In nucleotides, the CDR3 is TGTGCCAGTAGTGCGAATTTGGGGGGTTTCTCCTACAATGAGCAGTTCTTC. It is translated as CASSANLGGFSYNEQFF.